Listed below are T cell receptor beta chains from one sample, sequenced in a study of OX40 agonist ivuxolimab in advanced cancers. Profiled with immunoSEQ multiplex PCR; TCRdb holds only in-frame clones, not every one. This table has about 22,000 clones, approximately 86% appearing once. The sequences come from CD4+ or CD8+ T cells sorted from blood, collected in a trial of the OX40 agonist ivuxolimab. The receptor set was obtained from an adult with an advanced solid tumor such as melanoma, head and neck, liver or kidney cancer. The CDR3 runs from the conserved cysteine through the conserved F or W.

v_call | cdr3_aa
TRBV5-4 | CASSLLSEETQYF
TRBV7-3 | CASSENNYEQYF
TRBV10-3 | CATRDTNQPQHF
TRBV6-6 | CASSDWGPSGNTIYF
TRBV27 | CASSLAGRSNQPQHF
TRBV12-1 | CASSTPFGASYNEQFF
TRBV5-4 | CASSPHSGELFF
TRBV15 | CATSGLAEGDSGANVLTF
TRBV5-4 | CASSPGTSGTYEQYF
TRBV27 | CASSQEDLTDTQYF
TRBV29-1 | CSVGASGLLNEQFF
TRBV27 | CASSLSGSVSYNEQFF
TRBV29-1 | CSVVVGGNTIYF
TRBV5-5 | CASSLAGAFQQTQYF
TRBV7-9 | CASSSPQGNSREQYF
TRBV5-4 | CASSLHREGEAFF
TRBV30 | CAWSTTRTYNEQFF
TRBV9 | CASSSGDSPYEQYF
TRBV6-5 | CASNGGDRVYGYTF
TRBV5-1 | CASSALADEQFF
TRBV13 | CASTGGRSTEAFF
TRBV30 | CAWTLTGTSGPKRVRAPFYNEQFF
TRBV29-1 | CSVRTSGRQSGELFF
TRBV30 | CASQDTYEQYF
TRBV13 | CASSRWALRRNTGELFF
TRBV5-8 | CASSSSLYNEQFF
TRBV7-7 | CASSLVRQPQETQYF
TRBV6-4 | CASSDRGRDGYTF
TRBV7-9 | CASSLGGNTIYF
TRBV25-1 | CASSEPTWDQPQHF
TRBV15 | CATSRGRLGNQPQHF
TRBV21-1 | CASSPRAGGAGNTIYF
TRBV18 | CASSPNYGGRSYNEQFF
TRBV5-1 | CASSKTGFSSYEQYF
TRBV27 | CASSYLADQDEQFF
TRBV27 | CASSLWQENTEAFF
TRBV11-2 | CASSSLDPANEQFF
TRBV28 | CASSLTRAHGYTF
TRBV4-1 | CASSSQTANTGELFF
TRBV14 | CASSPRVTRTEQFF
TRBV7-9 | CASSLYSEAFF
TRBV29-1 | CSVEDYVNYEQYF
TRBV9 | CASSVGPLLYNEQFF
TRBV6-1 | CASTGTLGSNEQFF
TRBV28 | CASSQRNTGELFF
TRBV5-6 | CASSPGVGQPQHF
TRBV9 | CASSPRYRGTEAFF
TRBV6-5 | CASSYSSGNTGELFF
TRBV5-5 | CASSSLTSGRREQFF